The 18 T cell receptor beta chains below come from one sample, sequenced in a study of blood T cells in healthy people across ages. A J-beta primer mix and a sample-barcoded 5' primer were used in a second PCR of roughly 7 to 12 cycles. TCRdb re-analysed the 5' RACE reads in MiXCR, keeping a single row per CDR3 protein. The sample has 750,000 to 850,000 distinct CDR3 sequences; approximately 25% are singletons. This same sample was also part of a study on T cells of mothers and their children.

The sequencing sample was made of blood. These TCRs come from a boy younger than 18 in good health.

The chain links TRBV5-1 to TRBJ2-3, with D perhaps matching TRBD2 (6 bases). V lost 1 base to trimming and J lost 0 bases, with 15 bases between them. The CDR3 consists of 17 residues. Germline-derived CDR1 and CDR2 are SGHRS and YFSETQ. The CDR3 DNA reads TGCGCCAGCAGCTTGTCCGCGTCAGGGACTAGCACAGATACGCAGTATTTT. This sequence encodes CASSLSASGTSTDTQYF.

This chain links TRBV4-3 with TRBJ2-5, with D unresolved. V lost 1 base, J lost 5 bases, and 14 bases lay in between. This CDR3 comprises 15 residues. Per the germline V gene, CDR1 is LGHNA and CDR2 is YSLEER. CDR3 sequence (DNA): TGCGCCAGCAGCCAAGCTCTTCAGGAAGGGGAGACCCAGTACTTC. Translated: CASSQALQEGETQYF.

This clonotype was detected a few times. The CDR3 nucleotides read TGCAGTGCTGGAAGCGGGAACTCTGGGGCCAACGTCCTGACTTTC. Translating it yields CSAGSGNSGANVLTF. This chain connects TRBV20-1 to TRBJ2-6, with 7 bases matching TRBD2. The germline gives CDR1 DFQATT, CDR2 SNEGSKA (reference sequence). Trimming removed 5 bases from V and 0 bases from J; junction bases left unmatched: 4. The CDR3 has 15 amino acids.

This chain links TRBV2 with TRBJ2-5, with TRBD2 identical over 11 bases. The DNA end is a closer match to TRBJ2-7, so the J assignment may be wrong. This CDR3 is 14 amino acids long. In germline, CDR1 is SNHLY, CDR2 FYNNEI. CDR3 sequence: CASKVGLAGGEQYF. Written as DNA, the CDR3 is TGTGCCAGCAAGGTTGGGCTAGCGGGGGGCGAGCAGTACTTC.

V and J are TRBV27 and TRBJ2-7; D could derive from TRBD1 or TRBD2 (5 bases each). This CDR3 is built from 13 residues. V was shortened by 5 bases and J by 0 bases, with 8 bases between the two germline ends. Germline loops: CDR1 MNHEY, CDR2 SMNVEV (reference sequence). CDR3 residues: CASSRDDSYEQYF. Here the CDR3 DNA reads TGTGCCAGCAGTCGGGACGACTCCTACGAGCAGTACTTC.

This clonotype came up a few times. This CDR3 reads CASSWAGGTEAFF. The CDR3 DNA is TGTGCCAGCAGCTGGGCGGGAGGCACTGAAGCTTTCTTT. The chain couples TRBV7-3 to TRBJ1-1, with unresolved D. CDR1 SGHTA and CDR2 FQGTGA come from the germline V gene. V was trimmed by 4 bases and J by 4 bases, leaving 10 bases between them. This CDR3 is built from 13 residues.

There are a few counts of this clonotype. The V gene is TRBV20-1, the J gene TRBJ2-7, with D uncertain. Looked up from germline, CDR1 is DFQATT and CDR2 is SNEGSKA (reference sequence). This CDR3 has 12 amino acids. V gave up 5 bases and J gave up 0 bases, with 8 bases separating them. CDR3 DNA: TGCAGTGCTCCCCGTAACTCCTACGAGCAGTACTTC. It codes for CSAPRNSYEQYF.

The chain uses TRBV7-9 and TRBJ1-1; 9 bases line up with TRBD1. V lost 1 base to trimming and J lost 3 bases; unmatched junction nucleotides: 9. The CDR3 has 17 residues. Germline assignment: CDR1 SEHNR and CDR2 FQNEAQ (reference sequence). Written as DNA, the CDR3 is TGTGCCAGCAGCTTAGTGGGACAGGGTCGGGGTGACACTGAAGCTTTCTTT. Translating it yields CASSLVGQGRGDTEAFF.

The rearrangement links TRBV29-1 to TRBJ2-5, with D perhaps matching TRBD2 (6 bases). Near its end, the DNA agrees better with TRBJ2-1, so the J call may be wrong. CDR1 and CDR2 (germline): SQVTM, ANQGSEA. This CDR3 has 14 residues. The CDR3 DNA follows: TGCAGCGTTATACTAGCCCACACCTACAATGAGCAGTTCTTC. The encoded protein is CSVILAHTYNEQFF.

This clonotype was counted a few times. V usage is TRBV6-5 and J usage is TRBJ2-2; TRBD2 matches at 13 bases. The V gene end was trimmed by 2 bases and the J gene end by 7 bases; junction bases not matched to a gene: 7. The germline CDR1 and CDR2 sequences are MNHEY and SVGAGI. The CDR3 runs 17 residues. CDR3 sequence (DNA): TGTGCCAGCAGTTACGTACTAGCGGGGGGGCTAAGCGGGGAGCTGTTTTTT. It is translated as CASSYVLAGGLSGELFF.

This clonotype was found a few times. The rearrangement joins TRBV18 to TRBJ2-3; D remains unclear. The germline V gene has CDR1 KGHSH and CDR2 LQKENI. V shed 6 bases and J shed 4 bases, with 8 bases lying between them. CDR3 length: 12 residues. The CDR3 loop is CASSPQSDTQYF. DNA of the CDR3: TGTGCCAGCTCCCCCCAGTCAGATACGCAGTATTTT.

The sample holds a few counts of this clonotype. This chain connects TRBV5-1 to TRBJ2-4, with TRBD1 as a possible D gene (5 bases). The CDR3 covers 16 residues. Trimming pared 1 base from V and 8 bases from J, leaving 19 bases between. Germline V lookup: CDR1 SGHRS, CDR2 YFSETQ. CDR3 coding DNA: TGCGCCAGCAGCTTGCAGGGCTATGTGATGGGTGACATTCAGTACTTC. This encodes CASSLQGYVMGDIQYF. Drawing the rest from reference TRBV5-1 and TRBJ2-4, the complete variable domain is KAGVTQTPRYLIKTRGQQVTLSCSPISGHRSVSWYQQTPGQGLQFLFEYFSETQRNKGNFPGRFSGRQFSNSRSEMNVSTLELGDSALYLCASSLQGYVMGDIQYFGAGTRLSVL.

Here the CDR3 DNA reads TGTGCCAGCAGAATTGACAGGGTTGATGAGCAGTTCTTC. It encodes CASRIDRVDEQFF. The gene calls are TRBV7-2 and TRBJ2-7; 7 bases align to TRBD1. The J call may be mistaken, given a closer DNA end match to TRBJ2-1. Germline-derived CDR1 and CDR2 are SGHTA and FQGNSA. This CDR3 has 13 amino acids.

This clonotype was found a few times. The chain combines TRBV7-2 with TRBJ2-5, with TRBD2 matching 12 bases. Germline loops: CDR1 SGHTA, CDR2 FQGNSA. Unmatched junction bases numbered 5, after V lost 8 bases and J lost 4 bases. The CDR3 totals 14 residues. The CDR3 nucleotides read TGTGCCAGCGGCGGACTAGCGGGGCGAGAGACCCAGTACTTC. Translating gives CASGGLAGRETQYF.

The V and J genes are TRBV4-3 and TRBJ2-7; 7 bases line up with TRBD1. Germline CDR1 and CDR2: LGHNA and YSLEER. V was clipped by 2 bases and J by 10 bases; unmatched bases: 8. This CDR3 comprises 13 residues. The CDR3 loop reads CASSQRQGISQYF. CDR3 bases: TGCGCCAGCAGCCAACGACAGGGTATTAGCCAGTACTTC.

The chain uses TRBV20-1 and TRBJ1-1, with D tentatively TRBD1 (5 bases). V gave up 6 bases and J gave up 5 bases, with 19 bases separating them. There are 14 residues in the CDR3. Per the germline V gene, CDR1 is DFQATT and CDR2 is SNEGSKA (reference sequence). The CDR3 region has the DNA TGCAGTGCGGGGTCCGGGGACGCGGGGACTGAAGCTTTCTTT. The encoded protein is CSAGSGDAGTEAFF.

The genes are TRBV15 and TRBJ2-7; 7 positions agree with TRBD2. Per germline, CDR1 LNHNV and CDR2 YYDKDF (reference sequence). V was pared by 11 bases and J by 0 bases, with 10 bases of the junction left unmatched. CDR3 size: 14 residues. The CDR3 protein is CAVGWGGSSYEQYF. The CDR3 DNA follows: TGTGCCGTCGGATGGGGAGGGAGCTCCTACGAGCAGTACTTC.

The V call is TRBV28, the J call TRBJ2-1; 7 positions agree with TRBD2. The V gene end was trimmed by 3 bases and the J gene end by 4 bases; junction bases not matched to a gene: 3. The V gene's germline CDR1 is MDHEN and CDR2 SYDVKM. The CDR3 extends over 14 amino acids. The CDR3 loop reads CASSLPRGYNEQFF. In nucleotides, the CDR3 is TGTGCCAGCAGTTTGCCGCGGGGGTACAATGAGCAGTTCTTC.